These T cell receptor beta chains were read from a single sample in a study of blood T cell repertoires in COVID-19. Method: immunoSEQ multiplex PCR; TCRdb's copy keeps in-frame clones and lacks some. The data hold 150,000 or so clones, with roughly 87% observed a single time. Sequencing was carried out using peripheral blood. The receptors derive from an older woman with acute or convalescent COVID-19. CDR3s leave out the opening cysteine and the closing phenylalanine or tryptophan.

>TRBV7-2|12|TRBJ2-1
ASSLNYFYNEQF
>TRBV5-6|12|TRBJ1-2
ASSWGPAGDGYT
>TRBV12-3/TRBV12-4|11|TRBJ2-2
ASSTRNTGELF
>TRBV15|12|TRBJ1-4
ATRAGQGVEKLF
>TRBV21-1|15|TRBJ2-2
ASKSTSRDRGPGELF
>TRBV5-1|13|TRBJ2-3
ASSRSAGGTDTQY
>TRBV6-5|12|TRBJ1-1
ASSYVGGNTEAF
>TRBV30|10|TRBJ1-3
AWQGPGNTIY
>TRBV27|12|TRBJ1-1
ASSLEGLNTEAF
>TRBV5-6|12|TRBJ1-2
ASSPGQGVYGYT
>TRBV4-2|13|TRBJ1-2
ASSLDYRAHYGYT
>TRBV28|12|TRBJ1-2
ASSLTNSIYGYT
>TRBV7-2|10|TRBJ2-2
ASNHQTGELF
>TRBV19|12|TRBJ2-7
ASSLLRGGDEQY
>TRBV6-5|9|TRBJ1-1
ASSTGIGAF
>TRBV27|13|TRBJ1-4
ASSYMTGGSEKLF
>TRBV6-2/TRBV6-3|12|TRBJ2-1
ASSPGQVDNEQF
>TRBV28|13|TRBJ2-3
ASHPGGTITDTQY
>TRBV5-1|11|TRBJ1-1
ASSTGSDTEAF
>TRBV28|13|TRBJ2-7
ASSPSQGTTYEQY
>TRBV24-1|15|TRBJ1-5
ATSDRSRDYSNQPQH
>TRBV6-4|13|TRBJ2-3
ASSARQGSTDTQY
>TRBV7-2|12|TRBJ1-1
ASSLAGRGTEAF
>TRBV28|15|TRBJ1-4
ASSLWGGNQHNEKLF
>TRBV6-5|9|TRBJ2-7
AIQDFYEQY
>TRBV7-9|11|TRBJ2-5
ASSRGSGETQY
>TRBV9|13|TRBJ2-1
ASSRRLAGYNEQF
>TRBV5-6|13|TRBJ1-6
ASSSGTADNSPLH